The 8 T cell receptor beta chains below come from one sample, sequenced in a study of blood T cells in healthy people across ages. Together with a sample-barcoded 5' primer, a J-beta primer mix was included in a second PCR lasting roughly 7 to 11 cycles. TCRdb re-analysed the 5' RACE reads in MiXCR, keeping a single row per CDR3 protein. Counted here are fewer than 650,000 distinct CDR3 sequences, about 26% occurring once; the ten biggest clones make up roughly 3.5%. A further study also used this sample, focusing on T cells of mothers and their children.

What was sequenced was blood. The receptors stem from a boy aged 2 to 10 in good health.

This chain joins TRBV20-1 and TRBJ2-5; perhaps TRBD1 as D (7 bases). The V gene lost 5 bases and the J gene lost 5 bases, with 12 bases spanning the gap. From germline, CDR1 is DFQATT and CDR2 SNEGSKA (reference sequence). The CDR3 consists of 12 residues. The CDR3, as DNA: TGCAGTGCTCTCAGGGGGAGGGAGACCCAGTACTTC. Its protein is CSALRGRETQYF.

The gene calls are TRBV6-4 and TRBJ2-5; 10 nucleotides line up with TRBD2. This CDR3 comprises 15 residues. Trimming cost V 3 bases and J 1 base; bases outside gene matches: 2. CDR1 is MRHNA and CDR2 is SNTAGT in the germline V gene. In DNA form, the CDR3 reads TGTGCCAGCAGTGAAACTAGCGGGACCCAAGAGACCCAGTACTTC. This translates into CASSETSGTQETQYF.

The J gene is TRBJ2-2, the V gene TRBV20-1; 10 nucleotides align to TRBD2. There are 16 residues in the CDR3. Per germline, CDR1 DFQATT and CDR2 SNEGSKA (reference sequence). The J segment lost 6 bases and the V segment lost 3 bases, leaving 10 bases of the junction unmatched. The CDR3 loop is CSASEWASGSSGELFF. In nucleotides, the CDR3 is TGCAGTGCTAGTGAATGGGCTAGCGGGAGCTCCGGGGAGCTGTTTTTT.

The V gene is TRBV5-6, the J gene TRBJ2-5; D might be TRBD2 (5 bases). With 4 bases removed from V and 1 base from J, the gap between germline ends came to 14 bases. Germline V CDR1 and CDR2: SGHDT, YYEEEE. The CDR3 has 15 amino acids. Here the CDR3 DNA reads TGTGCCAGCAGCCCTCCGACGGGGTTCCAAGAGACCCAGTACTTC. Amino acids: CASSPPTGFQETQYF.

The rearrangement uses TRBV7-9 and TRBJ2-2, with D unresolved. Trimming left V 6 bases short and J 3 bases short, with 8 bases between. From germline, CDR1 is SEHNR and CDR2 FQNEAQ (reference sequence). CDR3 length: 13 residues. CDR3 nucleotide sequence: TGTGCCAGCAGTGGCACCTACACCGGGGAGCTGTTTTTT. Its translation is CASSGTYTGELFF.

The chain uses TRBV12-3 or TRBV12-4 and TRBJ1-1; a weak D match, TRBD1 (5 bases). V was shortened by 6 bases and J by 8 bases, with 13 bases between the two germline ends. The CDR3 runs to 12 residues. The CDR3 sequence is CASSPQGGEAFF. CDR3 nucleotide sequence: TGTGCCAGCAGCCCTCAGGGAGGGGAAGCTTTCTTT.

The chain links TRBV10-3 to TRBJ2-1; D call uncertain. In germline, CDR1 is ENHRY, CDR2 SYGVKD. V lost 4 bases to trimming and J lost 0 bases, with 13 bases between them. The CDR3 runs to 16 residues. The CDR3 is CAISGSHLPSYNEQFF. The DNA for the CDR3 is TGTGCCATCAGTGGATCACACCTGCCCTCCTACAATGAGCAGTTCTTC.

This clonotype showed up just a few times. The V and J genes are TRBV4-3 and TRBJ2-7; D is undetermined. The CDR3 contains 15 residues. From germline, CDR1 is LGHNA and CDR2 YSLEER. Trimming shortened V by 4 bases and J by 1 base, and 14 bases separated the two germline ends. CDR3 DNA: TGCGCCAGCAGCCGGAATCGACTTGTTTCCTACGAGCAGTACTTC. Protein sequence: CASSRNRLVSYEQYF.